Each of the 14 T cell receptor beta chains below was sequenced from the same sample in a study of blood T cell repertoires in COVID-19. TCRdb's table, derived via immunoSEQ multiplex PCR, lists solely in-frame clones and lacks some. The sample includes about 94,000 clones, 80% to 85% of them seen just once. Input material: peripheral blood. The receptors shown here come from a man between 60 and 75 years old with acute or convalescent COVID-19.

V and J are TRBV7-2 and TRBJ2-2; 7 bases match TRBD2. The CDR3 loop spans 15 amino acids. Germline CDR1 is SGHTA and CDR2 is FQGNSA. After removal of 4 bases from V and 5 bases from J, the junction contained 7 bases not matched to a gene. Here the CDR3 reads CASSWVAGATGELFF. The CDR3, as DNA: TGTGCCAGCAGCTGGGTAGCGGGTGCGACCGGGGAGCTGTTTTTT. Filled out from reference TRBV7-2 and TRBJ2-2, the complete variable domain reads GAGVSQSPSNKVTEKGKDVELRCDPISGHTALYWYRQSLGQGLEFLIYFQGNSAPDKSGLPSDRFSAERTGGSVSTLTIQRTQQEDSAVYLCASSWVAGATGELFFGEGSRLTVL.

The chain links TRBV29-1 to TRBJ2-3, with D perhaps TRBD2 (5 bases). The CDR3 extends over 15 amino acids. Germline loops: CDR1 SQVTM, CDR2 ANQGSEA. V lost 6 bases, J lost 0 bases, and 16 bases lay in between. CDR3 region: CSVRVGTSSTDTQYF. CDR3 nucleotides: TGCAGCGTGAGGGTAGGCACTTCTAGCACAGATACGCAGTATTTT.

CDR3 sequence reads: CASSWGSGSNEKLFF. DNA for the CDR3: TGTGCCAGCAGCTGGGGCAGTGGATCTAATGAAAAACTGTTTTTT. V is TRBV5-8 and J is TRBJ1-4, with D possibly matching TRBD1 (5 bases). The V end was cut by 3 bases, the J end by 3 bases, with 12 bases between. Germline-derived CDR1 and CDR2 are SGHTS and YDEGEE. CDR3 length: 15 amino acids. The full variable domain, rest sourced from reference TRBV5-8 and TRBJ1-4, is EAGVTQSPTHLIKTRGQQATLRCSPISGHTSVYWYQQALGLGLQFLLWYDEGEERNRGNFPPRFSGRQFPNYSSELNVNALELEDSALYLCASSWGSGSNEKLFFGSGTQLSVL.

The chain combines TRBV4-1 with TRBJ1-2, with a tentative D call TRBD1 (5 bases). Trimming took off 1 base at V and 1 base at J, with 25 bases between the two ends. Per germline, CDR1 MGHRA and CDR2 YSYEKL. The CDR3 runs to 20 residues. The CDR3, as DNA: TGCGCCAGCAGCCAAGGGAGTTTATTGAGACAGCCAACCTTTAACTATGGCTACACCTTC. Protein sequence: CASSQGSLLRQPTFNYGYTF.

A note on this clone: The germline gene is not matched at one end of the junction; a read error may be the cause. This chain joins TRBV3-1 (or the pseudogene TRBV3-2) and TRBJ1-1, with D maybe TRBD1 (6 bases). CDR1 is LGHDT and CDR2 is YNNKEL in the germline V gene (reference sequence). CDR3 length: 13 amino acids. Here the CDR3 reads CASRQEGGTEAFF. CDR3 bases: TGTGCCAGCAGACAAGAGGGGGGAACTGAAGCTTTCTTT.

Many counts were recorded for this clone. The chain recombines TRBV12-3 or TRBV12-4 with TRBJ2-5; TRBD1 aligns across 8 bases. This CDR3 contains 11 residues. With V trimmed by 6 bases and J by 11 bases, 5 bases remained unmatched. CDR3 sequence: CASRDRGTQYF. In DNA form, the CDR3 reads TGTGCCAGCAGAGACAGGGGTACTCAGTACTTC.

The chain has TRBV30 and TRBJ2-1; no clear D gene. This CDR3 region has 13 residues. The V end was cut by 1 base, the J end by 6 bases, with 10 bases between. CDR1 and CDR2 (germline): GTSNPN, SVGIG (reference sequence). The CDR3 DNA follows: TGTGCCTGGAGTGGGAGACTTTCCAATGAGCAGTTCTTC. This codes for CAWSGRLSNEQFF. Complete variable domain (other parts from reference TRBV30 and TRBJ2-1): SQTIHQWPATLVQPVGSPLSLECTVEGTSNPNLYWYRQAAGRGLQLLFYSVGIGQISSEVPQNLSASRPQDRQFILSSKKLLLSDSGFYLCAWSGRLSNEQFFGPGTRLTVL.

The V and J genes are TRBV9 and TRBJ1-1; the match to TRBD1 covers 7 bases. The length of the CDR3 is 13 residues. Germline assignment: CDR1 SGDLS and CDR2 YYNGEE. V was pared by 4 bases and J by 7 bases, with 7 bases of the junction left unmatched. CDR3: CASSLGTVNEAFF. In nucleotides, the CDR3 is TGTGCCAGCAGCCTAGGGACAGTAAATGAAGCTTTCTTT. Complete variable domain (other parts from reference TRBV9 and TRBJ1-1): DSGVTQTPKHLITATGQRVTLRCSPRSGDLSVYWYQQSLDQGLQFLIQYYNGEERAKGNILERFSAQQFPDLHSELNLSSLELGDSALYFCASSLGTVNEAFFGQGTRLTVV.

The chain couples TRBV5-4 to TRBJ2-7, with a tentative D call TRBD1 (5 bases). Trimming removed 4 bases at V and 3 bases at J, with 14 bases between. The CDR3 totals 14 residues. Germline-derived CDR1 and CDR2 are SGHNT and YYREEE (reference sequence). Here the CDR3 DNA reads TGTGCCAGCAGCCAACAAGGGGCAAGCTACGAGCAGTACTTC. This codes for CASSQQGASYEQYF.

The genes are TRBV7-2 and TRBJ1-2; 8 nucleotides align to TRBD1. Unmatched junction bases numbered 5, after V lost 1 base and J lost 7 bases. This CDR3 has 14 amino acids. Per the germline V gene, CDR1 is SGHTA and CDR2 is FQGNSA. The CDR3 protein is CASSLGGQGAGYTF. The CDR3 coding sequence is TGTGCCAGCAGCTTAGGCGGGCAGGGGGCTGGCTACACCTTC.

The J gene is TRBJ2-3, the V gene TRBV11-3; perhaps TRBD2 as D (6 bases). Germline V CDR1 and CDR2: SGHNT, YENEEA. V lost 1 base to trimming and J lost 4 bases, with 18 bases between them. CDR3 size: 17 residues. The CDR3 sequence: CASSLAAGTGVADTQYF. The CDR3 bases are TGTGCCAGCAGCTTAGCCGCCGGGACTGGGGTGGCAGATACGCAGTATTTT.

V gene TRBV10-1 combines with J gene TRBJ1-2, with D possibly matching TRBD1 (5 bases). Germline CDR1 reads WNHNN; CDR2 reads SYGVQD (reference sequence). The CDR3 is 13 amino acids. V was pared by 6 bases and J by 0 bases, with 8 bases between. The CDR3 bases are TGCGCCAGCAGACAGGCAGCTAACTATGGCTACACCTTC. Translating gives CASRQAANYGYTF.

This chain connects TRBV7-2 to TRBJ2-7, with 8 bases fitting TRBD1. The CDR3 loop spans 14 amino acids. Germline CDR1 reads SGHTA; CDR2 reads FQGNSA. V gave up 5 bases and J gave up 5 bases; unmatched junction bases: 8. The CDR3 sequence is CASSIDRGTDEQYF. The CDR3 bases are TGTGCCAGCAGCATAGACAGGGGCACGGACGAGCAGTACTTC.

This clone was counted only a few times. The chain links TRBV4-2 to TRBJ2-6; D remains ambiguous. V was clipped by 0 bases and J by 0 bases, with 3 bases between them. CDR3 size: 15 residues. Looked up from germline, CDR1 is LGHNA and CDR2 is YNFKEQ. The DNA of the CDR3 is TGTGCCAGCAGCCAAGACAACTCTGGGGCCAACGTCCTGACTTTC. Residues: CASSQDNSGANVLTF.